The sequence of this T cell receptor (beta chain) was determined in a study of shared clonotypes between healthy human individuals. Study observations and caveats: Genetic and exposure-history diversity was limited by the few donors. The study sampled only blood, and tissue repertoires likely differ.

Assay used: immunoSEQ multiplex PCR; TCRdb lists only in-frame clones, some missing. The sample has 950,000 to 1,200,000 clones; roughly 80% are singletons. This CDR3 region has 10 residues. V was trimmed by 5 bases and J by 5 bases, leaving 3 bases between them. Looked up from germline, CDR1 is MDHEN and CDR2 is SYDVKM. Nashville, Tennessee was home to all donors, each a Caucasian adult. A note on this clone: Its matching antigen is unknown. This clone may be a read error of a much larger clone one base away. Other nucleotide sequences from this sample produce the same CDR3.

The sequence was obtained from a man aged 18 to 29 in good health. Some clones in this sample may be carry-over from other donors' samples. The sample taken for sequencing was memory CD4+ T cells from PBMCs. As for subset: CD45RA-negative fraction. The chain joins TRBV28 to TRBJ1-2; unclear D gene. The CDR3 spells CASSRYGYTF. The CDR3 bases are TGTGCCAGCAGTCGGTATGGCTACACCTTC.